The 30 T cell receptor beta chains presented below share a single source sample, sequenced in a study of shared clonotypes between healthy human individuals. The table came from immunoSEQ multiplex PCR; TCRdb's copy has only in-frame clones and leaves some out. The sample records about 2.1 million clones, 80% to 95% being singletons. CD8 cells classed as naive were CD45RO-negative and positively selected for CCR7, excluding terminally differentiated effector memory CD45RA+ cells. Sequenced input: naive CD8+ T cells from PBMCs. These receptors were obtained from a man between 18 and 29 years old in good health. Some clones in this sample may be carry-over from other donors' samples.

The chain uses TRBV28 and TRBJ2-5, with D unresolved. CDR3 length: 14 amino acids. Germline V gene data show CDR1 as MDHEN and CDR2 as SYDVKM. V was clipped by 7 bases and J by 10 bases, with 22 bases between them. As DNA, the CDR3 is TGTGCCAGCACCCCATCGGCAGCGCTAGGTGACCAGTACTTC. Amino acids: CASTPSAALGDQYF.

The rearrangement uses TRBV27 and TRBJ2-2; 13 positions agree with TRBD2. The CDR3 is 16 amino acids. CDR1 is MNHEY, CDR2 SMNVEV, per germline (reference sequence). V lost 5 bases, J lost 9 bases, and 9 bases stayed unmatched. CDR3 in amino acids: CASSPKLAGGPRELFF. In DNA form, the CDR3 reads TGTGCCAGCAGTCCAAAACTAGCGGGAGGGCCCCGGGAGCTGTTTTTT.

The rearrangement joins TRBV28 to TRBJ1-2; D is undetermined. Germline lookup yields CDR1 MDHEN and CDR2 SYDVKM. Deletions cut 7 bases from V and 0 bases from J, with 9 bases between. The CDR3 has 13 amino acids. The CDR3 region is CASTRSPNYGYTF. The CDR3 nucleotides read TGTGCCAGCACTCGGAGTCCTAACTATGGCTACACCTTC.

V and J are TRBV29-1 and TRBJ1-2; 8 bases agree with TRBD1. The J segment lost 0 bases and the V segment lost 4 bases, leaving 7 bases of the junction unmatched. CDR3 length equals 15 residues. The germline V gene has CDR1 SQVTM and CDR2 ANQGSEA. The CDR3 nucleotides are TGCAGCGTTGGCCCCGACAGGGGAGCTAACTATGGCTACACCTTC. Translated: CSVGPDRGANYGYTF.

This chain uses TRBV28 with TRBJ1-1; D gene uncertain. V was clipped by 4 bases and J by 3 bases, with 9 bases between them. The CDR3 contains 13 residues. CDR1 is MDHEN and CDR2 is SYDVKM in the germline V gene. DNA for the CDR3: TGTGCCAGCAGTTCCCCACTCTACACTGAAGCTTTCTTT. It translates to CASSSPLYTEAFF.

This clone was found once. V and J are TRBV28 and TRBJ2-5; D possibly matches TRBD1 or TRBD2 (5 bases each). V lost 0 bases, J lost 5 bases, and 13 bases lay in between. Germline V lookup: CDR1 MDHEN, CDR2 SYDVKM. The CDR3 consists of 15 residues. The CDR3 DNA follows: TGTGCCAGCAGTTTATGGGGGACCGAAAACGAGACCCAGTACTTC. Protein product: CASSLWGTENETQYF. Full variable domain (missing parts from reference TRBV28 and TRBJ2-5): DVKVTQSSRYLVKRTGEKVFLECVQDMDHENMFWYRQDPGLGLRLIYFSYDVKMKEKGDIPEGYSVSREKKERFSLILESASTNQTSMYLCASSLWGTENETQYFGPGTRLLVL.

This sequence joins TRBV5-6 and TRBJ1-2, with 9 bases fitting TRBD1. The germline V gene encodes CDR1 SGHDT and CDR2 YYEEEE. CDR3 length: 14 amino acids. Trimming cost V 4 bases and J 4 bases; bases outside gene matches: 5. CDR3: CASSTGQGTYGYTF. The CDR3 DNA reads as TGTGCCAGCAGCACCGGACAGGGGACCTATGGCTACACCTTC.

V is TRBV4-3 and J is TRBJ2-1; maybe TRBD1 (5 bases). Germline V CDR1 and CDR2: LGHNA, YSLEER. V was clipped by 1 base and J by 1 base, with 8 bases between them. The length of the CDR3 is 15 residues. CDR3 residues: CASSQARGSYNEQFF. The CDR3 DNA follows: TGCGCCAGCAGCCAAGCAAGGGGTTCCTACAATGAGCAGTTCTTC.

This clone came up once. Other DNA sequences in the sample encode the same CDR3. The chain has TRBV7-3 and TRBJ2-1; unclear D gene. Germline lookup yields CDR1 SGHTA and CDR2 FQGTGA. V was shortened by 5 bases and J by 0 bases, with 5 bases between the two germline ends. The length of the CDR3 is 13 residues. This CDR3 is CASSPDSYNEQFF. CDR3 DNA: TGTGCCAGCAGCCCTGACTCCTACAATGAGCAGTTCTTC.

The chain links TRBV5-1 to TRBJ2-7, with 11 nucleotides matching TRBD2. V shed 3 bases and J 6 bases; nucleotides not matched to a gene: 14. The length of the CDR3 is 17 residues. Germline CDR1 SGHRS, CDR2 YFSETQ. The CDR3 sequence is CASSYTSGREGRGEQYF. CDR3 DNA sequence: TGCGCCAGCAGCTATACTAGCGGGAGAGAGGGTAGAGGCGAGCAGTACTTC.

The gene calls are TRBV28 and TRBJ2-1; perhaps D is TRBD1 or TRBD2 (5 bases each). Germline CDR1 reads MDHEN; CDR2 reads SYDVKM. The CDR3 length is 20 residues. The V end was cut by 3 bases, the J end by 0 bases, with 24 bases between. The chain's CDR3 is CASSFDSGPPGPSSYNEQFF. CDR3 DNA: TGTGCCAGCAGTTTCGATTCGGGACCCCCCGGACCCAGCTCCTACAATGAGCAGTTCTTC.

The rearrangement uses TRBV28 and TRBJ1-2; 8 positions match TRBD1. V was clipped by 3 bases and J by 8 bases; unmatched bases: 11. The CDR3 consists of 15 residues. In germline, CDR1 is MDHEN, CDR2 SYDVKM. The CDR3 loop is CASSLHISGGWGYTF. In DNA, the CDR3 is TGTGCCAGCAGTTTGCATATTTCAGGGGGCTGGGGCTACACCTTC.

The chain combines TRBV13 with TRBJ2-7; D gene ambiguous. The CDR3 is 13 residues long. Trimming pared 3 bases from V and 3 bases from J, leaving 9 bases between. From germline, CDR1 is PRHDT and CDR2 FYEKMQ (reference sequence). This CDR3 is CASSFPRSYEQYF. The CDR3, as DNA: TGTGCCAGCAGCTTCCCCAGAAGCTACGAGCAGTACTTC.

The chain employs TRBV5-1 and TRBJ2-1, with 11 bases fitting TRBD2. V gave up 4 bases and J gave up 3 bases; unmatched junction bases: 3. Germline assignment: CDR1 SGHRS and CDR2 YFSETQ. This CDR3 region has 15 residues. CDR3 DNA: TGCGCCAGCAGCGGGGGACTAGCGGACTACAATGAGCAGTTCTTC. Translating it yields CASSGGLADYNEQFF.

The chain couples TRBV27 to TRBJ1-4; possibly TRBD1 for D (5 bases). V lost 3 bases and J 3 bases, leaving 14 bases between the germline ends. The CDR3 covers 16 residues. CDR1 is MNHEY, CDR2 SMNVEV, per germline (reference sequence). The CDR3 nucleotides read TGTGCCAGCAGTTTGGGCCCTGGGACTTCTAATGAAAAACTGTTTTTT. Its protein is CASSLGPGTSNEKLFF.

As for this clone: The sample has other DNA sequences that encode this CDR3 too. The V gene is TRBV6-5, the J gene TRBJ2-7; D ambiguous. From germline, CDR1 is MNHEY and CDR2 SVGAGI. Trimming pared 4 bases from V and 3 bases from J, leaving 13 bases between. CDR3 length: 14 amino acids. CDR3 region: CASSSSTESYEQYF. In DNA, the CDR3 is TGTGCCAGCAGTTCGTCGACGGAAAGCTACGAGCAGTACTTC.

The chain has TRBV27 and TRBJ2-3; 9 bases align to TRBD1. The ends lost 8 bases at V and 1 base at J; junction bases unmatched: 4. This CDR3 comprises 14 residues. Germline CDR1 is MNHEY and CDR2 is SMNVEV (reference sequence). The CDR3, as DNA: TGTGCCAGCGGACAGGGGTGGGGCACAGATACGCAGTATTTT. Protein: CASGQGWGTDTQYF.

The V and J genes are TRBV7-8 and TRBJ2-1; TRBD1 aligns across 8 bases. There are 15 residues in the CDR3. The germline CDR1 and CDR2 sequences are SGHVS and FQNEAQ. V was pared by 5 bases and J by 7 bases, with 10 bases of the junction left unmatched. In DNA form, the CDR3 reads TGTGCCAGCAGCCTTGACAGGGGATTATTTAATGAGCAGTTCTTC. Translation: CASSLDRGLFNEQFF. Full variable domain (remainder filled in from reference TRBV7-8 and TRBJ2-1): GAGVSQSPRYKVAKRGQDVALRCDPISGHVSLFWYQQALGQGPEFLTYFQNEAQLDKSGLPSDRFFAERPEGSVSTLKIQRTQQEDSAVYLCASSLDRGLFNEQFFGPGTRLTVL.

This clone was detected only once. The rearrangement uses TRBV9 and TRBJ1-5; D ambiguous. Trimming took 2 bases from V and 0 from J, leaving 9 bases between them. This CDR3 has 15 residues. Per germline, CDR1 SGDLS and CDR2 YYNGEE. The CDR3 loop reads CASSVGWDSNQPQHF. The CDR3 DNA reads as TGTGCCAGCAGCGTCGGGTGGGATAGCAATCAGCCCCAGCATTTT.

CDR3 protein: CASSETSGSSYEQYF. The CDR3 bases are TGTGCCAGCAGCGAGACTAGCGGGAGCTCCTACGAGCAGTACTTC. The rearrangement uses TRBV5-5 and TRBJ2-7; 12 bases line up with TRBD2. The trim removed 4 bases at V and 0 bases at J, leaving 2 bases unmatched. CDR3 length: 15 amino acids. Germline V gene lookup returns CDR1 SGHKS and CDR2 YYEKEE (reference sequence).

The rearrangement joins TRBV28 to TRBJ2-5, with D unclear. The CDR3 contains 14 residues. V lost 1 base, J lost 4 bases, and 10 bases lay in between. Germline-derived CDR1 and CDR2 are MDHEN and SYDVKM. CDR3 region: CASSLLSGGETQYF. DNA for the CDR3: TGTGCCAGCAGTTTATTAAGTGGTGGAGAGACCCAGTACTTC.

The V gene is TRBV10-3, the J gene TRBJ2-1; TRBD2 matches at 10 bases. V shed 2 bases, J shed 7 bases, and the junction held 8 bases outside the gene matches. The germline V gene has CDR1 ENHRY and CDR2 SYGVKD. The CDR3 loop spans 16 amino acids. In nucleotides, the CDR3 is TGTGCCATCAGTGAGGCAGCTAGCGGGAGACGGAATGAGCAGTTCTTC. Encoded protein: CAISEAASGRRNEQFF.

V is TRBV7-9 and J is TRBJ2-5; TRBD2 matches 8 bases. The CDR3 has 17 amino acids. The trim removed 5 bases at V and 5 bases at J, leaving 16 bases unmatched. Germline V CDR1 and CDR2: SEHNR, FQNEAQ (reference sequence). CDR3 protein: CASSPVPTSAAWETQYF. CDR3 bases: TGTGCCAGCAGCCCCGTCCCGACTAGCGCTGCCTGGGAGACCCAGTACTTC.

In its sample, this clone was seen a few times. The chain links TRBV9 to TRBJ1-4, with unresolved D. The germline V gene encodes CDR1 SGDLS and CDR2 YYNGEE. With 4 bases removed from V and 3 bases from J, the gap between germline ends came to 13 bases. CDR3 length equals 15 residues. The CDR3 sequence is CASSLSVTANEKLFF. The CDR3 DNA reads TGTGCCAGCAGCCTCTCCGTCACGGCTAATGAAAAACTGTTTTTT.

The rearrangement joins TRBV6-1 to TRBJ2-7; no clear D gene. CDR3 size: 13 residues. The V end lost 2 bases, the J end lost 3 bases, and 8 bases lay between the germline ends. CDR1 and CDR2 (germline): MNHNS, SASEGT. The CDR3 nucleotides read TGTGCCAGCAGTGAACTACTTTTCTACGAGCAGTACTTC. It specifies CASSELLFYEQYF.

The chain recombines TRBV2 with TRBJ2-7, with 9 bases fitting TRBD1. The CDR3 has 14 amino acids. The V and J ends lost 4 bases and 3 bases, in that order; junction bases with no gene match: 4. Germline values: CDR1 SNHLY, CDR2 FYNNEI. This CDR3 reads CASSVGDRVYEQYF. The CDR3 region has the DNA TGTGCCAGCAGTGTTGGGGACAGGGTCTACGAGCAGTACTTC.

This clone appeared a single time. The chain joins TRBV11-1 to TRBJ2-3; D remains unclear. V was cut by 1 base and J by 0 bases, with 14 bases left in between. The germline V gene encodes CDR1 SGHAT and CDR2 FQDESV (reference sequence). This CDR3 spans 17 amino acids. CDR3 in amino acids: CASSLDPGRASTDTQYF. For the CDR3, the DNA is TGTGCCAGCAGCTTAGACCCCGGACGGGCTAGCACAGATACGCAGTATTTT.

The rearrangement links TRBV5-6 to TRBJ1-1; D gene uncertain. This CDR3 contains 11 residues. V was pared by 3 bases and J by 10 bases, with 10 bases between. CDR1 SGHDT and CDR2 YYEEEE come from the germline V gene. CDR3 sequence (DNA): TGTGCCAGCAGCTCAGGCCCTGCAGCTTTCTTT. This translates into CASSSGPAAFF. The full variable domain, rest sourced from reference TRBV5-6 and TRBJ1-1, is DAGVTQSPTHLIKTRGQQVTLRCSPKSGHDTVSWYQQALGQGPQFIFQYYEEEERQRGNFPDRFSGHQFPNYSSELNVNALLLGDSALYLCASSSGPAAFFGQGTRLTVV.

Details on this clone: A read error may account for a junction end that differs from germline. The chain couples TRBV28 to TRBJ2-7; 9 bases are a match to TRBD2. CDR1 and CDR2 from the germline V gene are MDHEN and SYDVKM. This CDR3 spans 14 amino acids. The CDR3 protein is CASGLAGDTYEQYF. In nucleotides, the CDR3 is TGTGCCAGCGGTTTAGCGGGAGATACCTACGAGCAGTACTTC.

The rearrangement uses TRBV27 and TRBJ2-1; TRBD1 matches 8 bases. The CDR3 is 13 residues long. Trimming removed 8 bases from V and 9 bases from J; junction bases left unmatched: 9. Per germline, CDR1 MNHEY and CDR2 SMNVEV (reference sequence). In DNA, the CDR3 is TGTGCCAGCTGGACAGGGATGGGTAGTGAGCAGTTCTTC. It encodes CASWTGMGSEQFF.